Each of the 14 T cell receptor beta chains below was sequenced from the same sample in a study of CD8 T cells in ankylosing spondylitis. TCRdb reprocessed the 5' RACE reads via MiXCR and lists one record per CDR3 protein. Of some 250,000 distinct CDR3 sequences listed, roughly a quarter are singletons. The sequenced sample was blood, either unsorted or a sorted T cell fraction (not recorded which). All receptors derive from a male donor with ankylosing spondylitis or in good health (not recorded which).

The CDR3 region is CATLAGEGTDTQYF. Here the CDR3 DNA reads TGTGCCACCCTAGCGGGAGAGGGCACAGATACGCAGTATTTT. This chain connects TRBV10-3 to TRBJ2-3; 10 bases match TRBD2. The junction had 5 bases not matched to a gene; V was cut back by 10 bases and J by 1 base. CDR1 ENHRY and CDR2 SYGVKD come from the germline V gene. The CDR3 loop spans 14 amino acids.

The chain recombines TRBV29-1 with TRBJ2-3; D may be TRBD2 (6 bases). V gave up 4 bases and J gave up 5 bases, with 13 bases separating them. This CDR3 has 13 residues. Germline V lookup: CDR1 SQVTM, CDR2 ANQGSEA. CDR3 sequence reads: CSVAWRLGDTQYF. The CDR3 bases are TGCAGCGTTGCTTGGAGACTAGGAGATACGCAGTATTTT.

This chain connects TRBV7-9 to TRBJ2-6; the match to TRBD1 covers 12 bases. The germline gives CDR1 SEHNR, CDR2 FQNEAQ (reference sequence). V lost 4 bases to trimming and J lost 8 bases; unmatched junction nucleotides: 9. There are 17 residues in the CDR3. CDR3 amino acids: CASSSGTGGRGSNVLTF. CDR3 nucleotides: TGTGCCAGCAGCTCCGGGACAGGGGGCCGCGGGTCCAACGTCCTGACTTTC.

This clonotype was recorded many times. The chain combines TRBV11-2 with TRBJ2-3; 9 bases map to TRBD1. After removal of 5 bases from V and 6 bases from J, the junction contained 15 bases not matched to a gene. Germline V gives CDR1 SGHAT, CDR2 FQNNGV. The CDR3 length is 17 residues. Written as DNA, the CDR3 is TGTGCCAGCAGCCCCCGTCCCGGGACAGGGATTGGGGATACGCAGTATTTT. It is translated as CASSPRPGTGIGDTQYF. The full variable domain, completed using reference TRBV11-2 and TRBJ2-3, is EAGVAQSPRYKIIEKRQSVAFWCNPISGHATLYWYQQILGQGPKLLIQFQNNGVVDDSQLPKDRFSAERLKGVDSTLKIQPAKLEDSAVYLCASSPRPGTGIGDTQYFGPGTRLTVL.

This clonotype was counted a few times. The chain combines TRBV29-1 with TRBJ2-7; D may be TRBD2 (6 bases). This CDR3 contains 14 residues. Trimming removed 0 bases at V and 4 bases at J, with 13 bases between. Per the germline V gene, CDR1 is SQVTM and CDR2 is ANQGSEA. Written as DNA, the CDR3 is TGCAGCGTTGAAGATTGGGGGGAACGATACGAGCAGTACTTC. It yields the protein CSVEDWGERYEQYF.

This clonotype was detected ten times or more. CDR3 in amino acids: CAISELGQPQHF. CDR3 sequence (DNA): TGTGCCATCAGTGAGTTGGGTCAGCCCCAGCATTTT. The chain couples TRBV10-3 to TRBJ1-5; no definite D call. V was shortened by 1 base and J by 6 bases, with 4 bases between the two germline ends. Germline V lookup: CDR1 ENHRY, CDR2 SYGVKD. The CDR3 extends over 12 amino acids.

The chain combines TRBV10-2 with TRBJ2-3; D is undetermined. The ends were cut back, 0 bases at V and 5 bases at J, with 18 bases in the middle. Per the germline V gene, CDR1 is WSHSY and CDR2 is SAAADI. The CDR3 is made up of 17 amino acids. The CDR3 here is CASSESPSSGLGDTQYF. CDR3 nucleotides: TGCGCCAGCAGTGAGTCGCCCAGCAGTGGTTTAGGAGATACGCAGTATTTT.

This clonotype appeared a few times. The genes are TRBV12-3 or TRBV12-4 and TRBJ1-2; D is ambiguous. The CDR3 is 13 residues long. Trimming removed 6 bases at V and 7 bases at J, with 15 bases between. Here the CDR3 reads CASSLIGKAGYTF. The CDR3, as DNA: TGTGCCAGCAGCCTTATAGGGAAGGCTGGCTACACCTTC.

This chain connects TRBV12-3 or TRBV12-4 to TRBJ2-1, with 8 bases matching TRBD2. The CDR3 has 11 residues. With V trimmed by 6 bases and J by 11 bases, 3 bases remained unmatched. The CDR3 region is CASRERGKQFF. For the CDR3, the DNA is TGTGCCAGCAGGGAGCGGGGGAAGCAGTTCTTC.

The chain couples TRBV12-3 or TRBV12-4 to TRBJ2-5; 9 bases match TRBD1. CDR3 size: 13 residues. Trimming removed 5 bases from V and 5 bases from J; junction bases left unmatched: 3. The CDR3 loop is CASSRTGEETQYF. The CDR3 DNA is TGTGCCAGCAGTCGGACAGGGGAGGAGACCCAGTACTTC.

This clonotype was picked up a small number of times. V is TRBV5-4 and J is TRBJ2-6; a possible D gene is TRBD1 (6 bases). Trimming shortened V by 0 bases and J by 2 bases, and 12 bases separated the two germline ends. The CDR3 extends over 17 amino acids. Germline V gives CDR1 SGHNT, CDR2 YYREEE (reference sequence). CDR3 nucleotides: TGTGCCAGCAGCTTGGGAGGTTCAGGGGCTGGGGCCAACGTCCTGACTTTC. Translation: CASSLGGSGAGANVLTF.

This clonotype has a count of ten or more. The V and J genes are TRBV20-1 and TRBJ2-2; D is perhaps TRBD2 (5 bases). The length of the CDR3 is 12 residues. Looked up from germline, CDR1 is DFQATT and CDR2 is SNEGSKA (reference sequence). The V gene lost 3 bases and the J gene lost 6 bases, with 8 bases spanning the gap. This CDR3 reads CSARRVSGELFF. CDR3 in DNA: TGCAGTGCTAGGCGGGTTTCCGGGGAGCTGTTTTTT.

In its sample, this clonotype was seen many times. The chain couples TRBV20-1 to TRBJ1-2; D is perhaps TRBD1 (5 bases). The CDR3 sequence is 15 residues long. Per germline, CDR1 DFQATT and CDR2 SNEGSKA (reference sequence). V was pared by 0 bases and J by 8 bases, with 19 bases between. CDR3 protein: CSARDQPGRRDGYTF. As DNA, the CDR3 is TGCAGTGCTAGAGATCAACCAGGGAGGAGAGACGGCTACACCTTC.

This clonotype was detected ten times or more. The V and J genes are TRBV12-3 or TRBV12-4 and TRBJ2-7, with 9 positions matching TRBD1. The CDR3 consists of 14 residues. V shed 6 bases, J shed 0 bases, and the junction held 3 bases outside the gene matches. CDR3 protein: CASSPGQGSYEQYF. The CDR3 DNA is TGTGCCAGCAGCCCGGGACAGGGCTCCTACGAGCAGTACTTC.